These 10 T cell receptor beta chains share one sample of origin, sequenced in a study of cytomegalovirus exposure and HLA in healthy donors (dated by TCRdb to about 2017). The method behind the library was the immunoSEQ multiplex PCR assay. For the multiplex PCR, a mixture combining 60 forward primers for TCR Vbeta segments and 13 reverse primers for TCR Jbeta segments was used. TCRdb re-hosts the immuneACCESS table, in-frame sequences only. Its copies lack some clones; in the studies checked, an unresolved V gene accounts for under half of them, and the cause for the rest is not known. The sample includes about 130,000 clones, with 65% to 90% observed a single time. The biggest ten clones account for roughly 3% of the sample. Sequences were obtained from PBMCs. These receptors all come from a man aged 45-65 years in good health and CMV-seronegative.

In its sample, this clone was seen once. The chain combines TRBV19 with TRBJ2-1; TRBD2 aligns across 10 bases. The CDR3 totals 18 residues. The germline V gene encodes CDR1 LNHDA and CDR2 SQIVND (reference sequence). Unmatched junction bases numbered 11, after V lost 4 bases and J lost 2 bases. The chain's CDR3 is CASSNPSGGAWAYNEQFF. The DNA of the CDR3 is TGTGCCAGTAGTAACCCCAGCGGGGGGGCTTGGGCCTACAATGAGCAGTTCTTC. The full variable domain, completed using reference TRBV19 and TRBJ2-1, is DGGITQSPKYLFRKEGQNVTLSCEQNLNHDAMYWYRQDPGQGLRLIYYSQIVNDFQKGDIAEGYSVSREKKESFPLTVTSAQKNPTAFYLCASSNPSGGAWAYNEQFFGPGTRLTVL.

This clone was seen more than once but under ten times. The CDR3 region is CASSPRRRGQPQHF. CDR3 coding DNA: TGTGCCAGCAGCCCCCGGAGGAGGGGTCAGCCCCAGCATTTT. The chain uses TRBV7-8 and TRBJ1-5; tentative D call: TRBD1 (5 bases). The CDR3 has 14 amino acids. Germline-derived CDR1 and CDR2 are SGHVS and FQNEAQ. V lost 5 bases and J lost 6, with 14 bases in between.

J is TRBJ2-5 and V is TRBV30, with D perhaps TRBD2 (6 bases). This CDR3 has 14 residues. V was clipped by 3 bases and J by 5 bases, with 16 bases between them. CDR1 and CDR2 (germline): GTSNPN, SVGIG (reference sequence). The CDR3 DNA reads TGTGCCTGGAGCGGTACCCGGGCGGGGGAGACCCAGTACTTC. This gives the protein CAWSGTRAGETQYF.

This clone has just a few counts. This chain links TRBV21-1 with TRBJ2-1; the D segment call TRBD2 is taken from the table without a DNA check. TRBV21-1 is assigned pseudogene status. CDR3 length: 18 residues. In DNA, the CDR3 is TGTGCCAGCAGCAAAGCGGACCGGACTAGCGGGCGAAACAATGAGCAGTTCTTC. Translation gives CASSKADRTSGRNNEQFF.

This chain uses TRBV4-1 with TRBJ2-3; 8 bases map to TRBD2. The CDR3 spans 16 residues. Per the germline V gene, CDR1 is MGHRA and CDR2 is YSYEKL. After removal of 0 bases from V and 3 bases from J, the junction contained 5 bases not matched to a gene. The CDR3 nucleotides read TGCGCCAGCAGCCAAGATCCGGGACTAGAGACAGATACGCAGTATTTT. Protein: CASSQDPGLETDTQYF.

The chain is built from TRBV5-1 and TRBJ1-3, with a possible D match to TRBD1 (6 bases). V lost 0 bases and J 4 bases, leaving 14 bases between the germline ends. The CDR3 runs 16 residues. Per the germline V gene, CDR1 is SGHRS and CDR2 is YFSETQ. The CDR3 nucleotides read TGCGCCAGCAGCTTGGTGGGGGGGCAGTACGGAAACACCATATATTTT. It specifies CASSLVGGQYGNTIYF.

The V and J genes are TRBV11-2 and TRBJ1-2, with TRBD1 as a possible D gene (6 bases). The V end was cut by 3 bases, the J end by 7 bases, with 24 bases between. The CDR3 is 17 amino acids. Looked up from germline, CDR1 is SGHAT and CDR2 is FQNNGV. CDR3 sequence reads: CASSFGFKSGTLPGYTF. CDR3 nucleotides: TGTGCCAGCAGCTTTGGGTTCAAGTCCGGGACACTACCTGGCTACACCTTC.

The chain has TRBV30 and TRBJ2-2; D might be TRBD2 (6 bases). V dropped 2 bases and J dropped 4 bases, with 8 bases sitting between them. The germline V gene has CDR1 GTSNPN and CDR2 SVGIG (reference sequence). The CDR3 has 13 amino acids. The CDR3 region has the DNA TGTGCCTGGAGTCCCGGGGGCACCGGGGAGCTGTTTTTT. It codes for CAWSPGGTGELFF.

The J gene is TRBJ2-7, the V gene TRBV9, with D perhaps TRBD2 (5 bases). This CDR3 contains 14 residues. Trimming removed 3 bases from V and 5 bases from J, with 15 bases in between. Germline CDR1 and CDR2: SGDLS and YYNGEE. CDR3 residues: CASSAPGNEDEQYF. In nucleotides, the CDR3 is TGTGCCAGCAGCGCGCCCGGGAATGAGGACGAGCAGTACTTC.

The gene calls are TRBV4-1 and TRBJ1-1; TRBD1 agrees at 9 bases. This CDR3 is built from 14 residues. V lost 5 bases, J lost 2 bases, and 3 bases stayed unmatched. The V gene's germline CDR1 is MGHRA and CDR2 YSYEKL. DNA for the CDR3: TGCGCCAGCAGCACGACAGGGGGAAACACTGAAGCTTTCTTT. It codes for CASSTTGGNTEAFF.